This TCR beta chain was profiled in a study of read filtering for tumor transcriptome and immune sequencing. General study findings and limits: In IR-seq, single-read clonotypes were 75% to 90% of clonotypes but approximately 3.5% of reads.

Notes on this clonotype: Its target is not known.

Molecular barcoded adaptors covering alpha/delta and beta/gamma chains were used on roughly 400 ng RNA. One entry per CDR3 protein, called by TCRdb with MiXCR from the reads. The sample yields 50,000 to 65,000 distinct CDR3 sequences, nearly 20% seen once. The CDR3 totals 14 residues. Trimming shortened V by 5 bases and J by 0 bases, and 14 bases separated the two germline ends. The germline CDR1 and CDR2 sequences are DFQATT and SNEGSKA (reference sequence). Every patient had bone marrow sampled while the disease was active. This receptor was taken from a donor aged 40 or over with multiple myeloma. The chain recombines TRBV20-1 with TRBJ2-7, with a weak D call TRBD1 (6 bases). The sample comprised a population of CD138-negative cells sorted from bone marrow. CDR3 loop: CSAQGTRSSYEQYF. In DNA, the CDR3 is TGCAGTGCTCAAGGGACAAGGAGCTCCTACGAGCAGTACTTC.